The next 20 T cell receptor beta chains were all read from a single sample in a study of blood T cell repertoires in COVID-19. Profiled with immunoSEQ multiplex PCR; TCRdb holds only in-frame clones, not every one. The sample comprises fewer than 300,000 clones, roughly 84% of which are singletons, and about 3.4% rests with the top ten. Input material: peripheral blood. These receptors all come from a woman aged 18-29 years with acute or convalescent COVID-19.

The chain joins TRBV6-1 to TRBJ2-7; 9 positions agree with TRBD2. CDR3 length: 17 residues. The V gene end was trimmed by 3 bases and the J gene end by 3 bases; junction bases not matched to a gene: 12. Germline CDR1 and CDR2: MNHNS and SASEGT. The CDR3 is CASSEGPSGTSLYEQYF. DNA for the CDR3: TGTGCCAGCAGTGAGGGACCGAGCGGGACTAGCCTCTACGAGCAGTACTTC.

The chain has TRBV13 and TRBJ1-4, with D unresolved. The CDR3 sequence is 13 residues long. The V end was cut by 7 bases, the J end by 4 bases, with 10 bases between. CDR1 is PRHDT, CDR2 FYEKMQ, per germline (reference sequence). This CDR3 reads CASKSVLNEKLFF. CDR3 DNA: TGTGCCAGCAAGAGCGTGCTTAATGAAAAACTGTTTTTT.

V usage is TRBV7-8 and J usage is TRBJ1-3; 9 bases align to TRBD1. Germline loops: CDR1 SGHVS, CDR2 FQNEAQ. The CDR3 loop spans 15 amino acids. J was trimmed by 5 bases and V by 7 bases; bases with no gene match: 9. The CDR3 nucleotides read TGTGCCAGCATGAGAAGCGGGACAGGGCGAAACACCATATATTTT. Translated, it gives CASMRSGTGRNTIYF.

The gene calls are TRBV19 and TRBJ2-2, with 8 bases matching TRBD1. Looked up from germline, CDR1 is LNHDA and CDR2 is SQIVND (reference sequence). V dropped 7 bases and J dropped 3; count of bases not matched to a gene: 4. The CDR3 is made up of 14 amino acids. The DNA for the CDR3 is TGTGCCAGTACCGGGACAGGATACACCGGGGAGCTGTTTTTT. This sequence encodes CASTGTGYTGELFF.

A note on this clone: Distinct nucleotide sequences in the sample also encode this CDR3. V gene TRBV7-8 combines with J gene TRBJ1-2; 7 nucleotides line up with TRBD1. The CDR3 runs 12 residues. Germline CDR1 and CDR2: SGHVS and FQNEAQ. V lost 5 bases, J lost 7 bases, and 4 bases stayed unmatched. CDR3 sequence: CASSPQGVGYTF. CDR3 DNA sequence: TGTGCCAGCAGCCCCCAGGGGGTTGGCTACACCTTC.

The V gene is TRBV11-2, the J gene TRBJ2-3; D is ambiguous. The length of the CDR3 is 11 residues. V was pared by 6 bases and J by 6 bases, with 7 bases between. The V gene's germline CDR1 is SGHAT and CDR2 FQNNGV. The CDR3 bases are TGTGCCAGCAGTAAATTGGATACGCAGTATTTT. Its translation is CASSKLDTQYF.

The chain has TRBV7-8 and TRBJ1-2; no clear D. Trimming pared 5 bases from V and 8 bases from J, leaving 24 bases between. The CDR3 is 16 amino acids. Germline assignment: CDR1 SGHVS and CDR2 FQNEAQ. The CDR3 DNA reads TGTGCCAGCAGCATCACTCAACCGGGATCACGTACGGGCTACACCTTC. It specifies CASSITQPGSRTGYTF.

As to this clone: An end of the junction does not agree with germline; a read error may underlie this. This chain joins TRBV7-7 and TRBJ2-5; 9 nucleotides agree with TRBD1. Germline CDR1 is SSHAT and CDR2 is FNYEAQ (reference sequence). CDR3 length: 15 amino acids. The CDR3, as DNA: TGTGCTAGCAGCTTAGGGCTGACAGGGGGAGAGACCCAGTACTTC. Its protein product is CASSLGLTGGETQYF.

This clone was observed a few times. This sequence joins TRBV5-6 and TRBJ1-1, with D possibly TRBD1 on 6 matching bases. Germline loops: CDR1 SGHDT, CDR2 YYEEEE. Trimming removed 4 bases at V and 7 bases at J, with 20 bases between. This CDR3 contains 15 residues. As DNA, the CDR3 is TGTGCCAGCAGCCTTCTTGGGGGCCAGGGCGATGAAGCTTTCTTT. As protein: CASSLLGGQGDEAFF.

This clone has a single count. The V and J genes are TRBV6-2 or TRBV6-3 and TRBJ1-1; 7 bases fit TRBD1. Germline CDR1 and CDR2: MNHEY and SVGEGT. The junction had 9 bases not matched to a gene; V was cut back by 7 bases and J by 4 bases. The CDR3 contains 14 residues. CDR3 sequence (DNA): TGTGCCAGCACCCCCGACAGGGTTCGCACTGAAGCTTTCTTT. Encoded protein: CASTPDRVRTEAFF.

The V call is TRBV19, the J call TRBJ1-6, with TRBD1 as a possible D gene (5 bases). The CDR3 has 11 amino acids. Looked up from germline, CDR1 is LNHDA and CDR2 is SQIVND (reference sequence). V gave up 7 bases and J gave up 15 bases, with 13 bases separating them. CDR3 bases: TGTGCCAGTACTACAGGAGAAGTCCTCCACTTT. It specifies CASTTGEVLHF.

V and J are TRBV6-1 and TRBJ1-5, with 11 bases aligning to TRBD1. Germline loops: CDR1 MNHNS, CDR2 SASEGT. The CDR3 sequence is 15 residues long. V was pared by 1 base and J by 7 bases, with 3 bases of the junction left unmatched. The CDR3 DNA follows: TGTGCCAGCAGTGAAGTAAGGACAGGGGGCCAGCCCCAGCATTTT. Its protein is CASSEVRTGGQPQHF.

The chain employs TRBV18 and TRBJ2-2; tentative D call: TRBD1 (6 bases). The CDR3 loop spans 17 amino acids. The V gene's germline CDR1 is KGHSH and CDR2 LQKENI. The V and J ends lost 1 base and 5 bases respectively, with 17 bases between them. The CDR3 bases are TGTGCCAGCTCACCACTCGAGCAGGGGCGAGGAACCGGGGAGCTGTTTTTT. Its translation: CASSPLEQGRGTGELFF.

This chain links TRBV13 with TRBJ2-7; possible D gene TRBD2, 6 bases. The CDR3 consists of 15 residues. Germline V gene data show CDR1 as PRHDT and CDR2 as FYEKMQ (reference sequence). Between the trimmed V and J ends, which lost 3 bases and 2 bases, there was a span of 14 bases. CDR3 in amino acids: CASSFSGEWAYEQYF. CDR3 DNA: TGTGCCAGCAGCTTCTCGGGGGAGTGGGCCTACGAGCAGTACTTC.

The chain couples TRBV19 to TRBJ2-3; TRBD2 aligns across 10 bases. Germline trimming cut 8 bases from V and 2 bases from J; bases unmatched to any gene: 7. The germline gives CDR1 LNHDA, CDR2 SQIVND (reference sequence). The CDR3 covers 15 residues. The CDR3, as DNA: TGTGCCAGTGGTGTACTAGCGGGATACACAGATACGCAGTATTTT. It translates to CASGVLAGYTDTQYF.

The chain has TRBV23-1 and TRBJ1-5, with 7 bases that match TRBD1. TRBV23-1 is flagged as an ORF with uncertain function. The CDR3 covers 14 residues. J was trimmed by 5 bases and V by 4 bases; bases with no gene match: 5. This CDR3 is CASSRFTGDQPQHF. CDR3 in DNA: TGCGCCAGCAGTCGATTCACAGGGGATCAGCCCCAGCATTTT.

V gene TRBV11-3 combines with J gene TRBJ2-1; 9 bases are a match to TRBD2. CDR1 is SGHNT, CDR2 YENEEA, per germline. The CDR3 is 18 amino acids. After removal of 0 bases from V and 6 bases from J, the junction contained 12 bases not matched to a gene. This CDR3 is CASSLDGTRAGGGNEQFF. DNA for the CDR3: TGTGCCAGCAGCTTAGATGGGACTCGAGCGGGAGGTGGCAATGAGCAGTTCTTC.

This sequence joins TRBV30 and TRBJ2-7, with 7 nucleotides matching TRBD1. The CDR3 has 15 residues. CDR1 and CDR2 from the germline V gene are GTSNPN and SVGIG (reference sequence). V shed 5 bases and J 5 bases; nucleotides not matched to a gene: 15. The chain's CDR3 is CAWEKVTGLYHEQYF. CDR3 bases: TGTGCCTGGGAAAAGGTGACAGGGTTGTACCACGAGCAGTACTTC.

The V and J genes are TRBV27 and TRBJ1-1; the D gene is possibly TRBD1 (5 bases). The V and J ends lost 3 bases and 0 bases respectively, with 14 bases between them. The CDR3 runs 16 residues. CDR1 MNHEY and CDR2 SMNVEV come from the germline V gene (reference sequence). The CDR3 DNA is TGTGCCAGCAGTTTCCTGGGGCCGACAGTGAACACTGAAGCTTTCTTT. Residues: CASSFLGPTVNTEAFF.

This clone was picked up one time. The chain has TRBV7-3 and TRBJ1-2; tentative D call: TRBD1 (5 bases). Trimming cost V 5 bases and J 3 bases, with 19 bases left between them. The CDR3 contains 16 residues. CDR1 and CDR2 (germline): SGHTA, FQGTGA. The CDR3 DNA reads TGTGCCAGCAGCGCGGGAGGGGCTGAGGCTGACTATGGCTACACCTTC. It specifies CASSAGGAEADYGYTF. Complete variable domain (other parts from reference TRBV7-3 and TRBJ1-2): GAGVSQTPSNKVTEKGKYVELRCDPISGHTALYWYRQSLGQGPEFLIYFQGTGAADDSGLPNDRFFAVRPEGSVSTLKIQRTERGDSAVYLCASSAGGAEADYGYTFGSGTRLTVV.